Listed below are T cell receptor beta chains from one sample, sequenced in a study of blood T cell repertoires in COVID-19. Generated by immunoSEQ multiplex PCR, the TCRdb table keeps only in-frame clones and is missing some. The repertoire holds around 130,000 clones, with around 83% as singletons. Sequencing was done on a sample of PBMCs or T cells enriched from blood (not recorded which). Every receptor here comes from a man aged 25-40 years who had recovered from COVID-19. The CDR3 runs from the conserved cysteine through the conserved F or W. The D gene is left open where the match is weak. Expanded clones get a size class; other rows say once, few or many, or leave the size out.

abundance: .; v_gene: TRBV7-8; j_gene: TRBJ2-2; d_gene: .; CDR3nt: TGTGCCAGCAGCAAAAGACAGCCCTCGAACACCGGGGAGCTGTTTTTT; CDR3aa: CASSKRQPSNTGELFF
abundance: .; v_gene: TRBV3-1/TRBV3-2; j_gene: TRBJ1-4; d_gene: .; CDR3nt: TGTGCCAGCAGCCTCGGGAGGACTAATGAAAAACTGTTTTTT; CDR3aa: CASSLGRTNEKLFF
abundance: .; v_gene: TRBV7-9; j_gene: TRBJ2-2; d_gene: TRBD2; CDR3nt: TGTGCCAGCAGCTTAGAAGCGGGAGTCACCGGGGAGCTGTTTTTT; CDR3aa: CASSLEAGVTGELFF
abundance: .; v_gene: TRBV4-1; j_gene: TRBJ1-1; d_gene: .; CDR3nt: TGCGCCAGCAGCTACTCAAATCAGGGGTACACTGAAGCTTTCTTT; CDR3aa: CASSYSNQGYTEAFF
abundance: .; v_gene: TRBV6-4; j_gene: TRBJ2-7; d_gene: TRBD2; CDR3nt: TGTGCCAGCAGTGAGGGACTAGGAGACTACGAGCAGTACTTC; CDR3aa: CASSEGLGDYEQYF
abundance: .; v_gene: TRBV18; j_gene: TRBJ1-1; d_gene: .; CDR3nt: TGTGCCAGCTCACCGCCGAAACCAGGTAACACTGAAGCTTTCTTT; CDR3aa: CASSPPKPGNTEAFF
abundance: .; v_gene: TRBV7-6; j_gene: TRBJ2-3; d_gene: TRBD2; CDR3nt: TGTGCCAGCAGCTTAAGAGGACTAGCGGGGGGGCAAACAGATACGCAGTATTTT; CDR3aa: CASSLRGLAGGQTDTQYF
abundance: .; v_gene: TRBV9; j_gene: TRBJ1-2; d_gene: .; CDR3nt: TGTGCCAGCAGCGTAGGAGACACTGCAAGAGGCTACACCTTC; CDR3aa: CASSVGDTARGYTF
abundance: .; v_gene: TRBV19; j_gene: TRBJ2-7; d_gene: .; CDR3nt: TGTGCCAGTAGTAACCAACAGGGCGGCGAGCAGTACTTC; CDR3aa: CASSNQQGGEQYF
abundance: few; v_gene: TRBV9; j_gene: TRBJ2-7; d_gene: TRBD2; CDR3nt: TGTGCCAGCAGCCGGGGGGAGGGGTCTGCCTACGAGCAGTACTTC; CDR3aa: CASSRGEGSAYEQYF
abundance: .; v_gene: TRBV5-1; j_gene: TRBJ1-1; d_gene: .; CDR3nt: TGCGCCAGCAGCTTGTTTTCAGGGCGCGGCACTGAAGCTTTCTTT; CDR3aa: CASSLFSGRGTEAFF
abundance: .; v_gene: TRBV7-9; j_gene: TRBJ1-3; d_gene: TRBD1; CDR3nt: TGTGCCAGCAGCTTTTCGGGGACAGGGGAAATATATTTT; CDR3aa: CASSFSGTGEIYF
abundance: .; v_gene: TRBV5-6; j_gene: TRBJ2-1; d_gene: .; CDR3nt: TGTGCCAGCAGCCTACAGGGTTTGAGTTACAATGAGCAGTTCTTC; CDR3aa: CASSLQGLSYNEQFF
abundance: .; v_gene: TRBV6-1; j_gene: TRBJ2-4; d_gene: TRBD1; CDR3nt: TGTGCCAGCAGTGTTACAGGGGGCGACACAGCCAAAAACATTCAGTACTTC; CDR3aa: CASSVTGGDTAKNIQYF
abundance: few; v_gene: TRBV5-1; j_gene: TRBJ1-6; d_gene: .; CDR3nt: TGCGCCAGCAGCTTTGGGGGGGCTAATTCACCCCTCCACTTT; CDR3aa: CASSFGGANSPLHF
abundance: .; v_gene: TRBV5-1; j_gene: TRBJ2-3; d_gene: TRBD2; CDR3nt: TGCGCCAGCAGCCTTCGGGGGGACCAGTATTTT; CDR3aa: CASSLRGDQYF
abundance: .; v_gene: TRBV9; j_gene: TRBJ1-2; d_gene: .; CDR3nt: TGTGCCAGCAGGGTCGTGCAGCGAGTTAACTATGGCTACACCTTC; CDR3aa: CASRVVQRVNYGYTF
abundance: .; v_gene: TRBV5-1; j_gene: TRBJ2-1; d_gene: .; CDR3nt: TGCGCCAGCAGCTTCGGGACTTACAGCTCCTACAATGAGCAGTTCTTC; CDR3aa: CASSFGTYSSYNEQFF
abundance: .; v_gene: TRBV4-1; j_gene: TRBJ2-4; d_gene: .; CDR3nt: TGCGCCAGCAGCCAAGTTCCCCACCCGGAGGCCAAAAACATTCAGTACTTC; CDR3aa: CASSQVPHPEAKNIQYF
abundance: once; v_gene: TRBV5-1; j_gene: TRBJ2-1; d_gene: TRBD2; CDR3nt: TGCGCCAGCAGCTCCCCCGGGACTAGCCTCTATAGGAATGAGCAGTTCTTC; CDR3aa: CASSSPGTSLYRNEQFF
abundance: .; v_gene: TRBV4-2; j_gene: TRBJ2-7; d_gene: .; CDR3nt: TGTGCCAGCAGCCAAGAGGACGGGACTGTCTACGAGCAGTACTTC; CDR3aa: CASSQEDGTVYEQYF
abundance: .; v_gene: TRBV7-9; j_gene: TRBJ1-1; d_gene: .; CDR3nt: TGTGCCAGCAGCCTTAGTAGGCCGACAGGGAACACTGAAGCTTTCTTT; CDR3aa: CASSLSRPTGNTEAFF
abundance: .; v_gene: TRBV10-2; j_gene: TRBJ1-1; d_gene: .; CDR3nt: TGCGCCAGCAGGGGAGGGTATGAAGCTTTCTTT; CDR3aa: CASRGGYEAFF
abundance: once; v_gene: TRBV5-1; j_gene: TRBJ1-1; d_gene: .; CDR3nt: TGCGCCAGCAGACGTGAGTCTTTGAACACTGAAGCTTTCTTT; CDR3aa: CASRRESLNTEAFF
abundance: .; v_gene: TRBV11-2; j_gene: TRBJ2-3; d_gene: .; CDR3nt: TGTGCCAGCAGCTTATCGGGGGGCGCCGGAGATACGCAGTATTTT; CDR3aa: CASSLSGGAGDTQYF
abundance: few; v_gene: TRBV11-2; j_gene: TRBJ1-2; d_gene: TRBD1; CDR3nt: TGTGCCAGCAGCCAGACAGGGCGAGGCTACACCTTC; CDR3aa: CASSQTGRGYTF
abundance: .; v_gene: TRBV29-1; j_gene: TRBJ2-1; d_gene: .; CDR3nt: TGCAGCGTTCAACCCCGGGACATTCAGTTCTTC; CDR3aa: CSVQPRDIQFF
abundance: .; v_gene: TRBV2; j_gene: TRBJ1-2; d_gene: .; CDR3nt: TGTGCCAGCAGTGAAGCGCTCGGGAATGGCTACACCTTC; CDR3aa: CASSEALGNGYTF
abundance: .; v_gene: TRBV30; j_gene: TRBJ1-5; d_gene: TRBD1; CDR3nt: TGTGCCTGGAGTGGACAGGGGGTAGCTCCGACTCAGCCCCAGCATTTT; CDR3aa: CAWSGQGVAPTQPQHF
abundance: few; v_gene: TRBV7-3; j_gene: TRBJ2-2; d_gene: TRBD1; CDR3nt: TGTGCCAGCAGACAAGGACAGGGGAACACCGGGGAGCTGTTTTTT; CDR3aa: CASRQGQGNTGELFF
abundance: once; v_gene: TRBV19; j_gene: TRBJ2-5; d_gene: TRBD1; CDR3nt: TGTGCCAGTAGTATTGTTGGGACAGGGGTGAGAGAGACCCAGTACTTC; CDR3aa: CASSIVGTGVRETQYF
abundance: .; v_gene: TRBV5-1; j_gene: TRBJ1-1; d_gene: .; CDR3nt: TGCGCCAGCAGCTTGGGCAGGGCCATGATGAACACTGAAGCTTTCTTT; CDR3aa: CASSLGRAMMNTEAFF
abundance: .; v_gene: TRBV5-1; j_gene: TRBJ1-5; d_gene: TRBD1; CDR3nt: TGCGCCAGCAGCGCACCCGACAGGGAGGGCAATCAGCCCCAGCATTTT; CDR3aa: CASSAPDREGNQPQHF
abundance: .; v_gene: TRBV10-1; j_gene: TRBJ1-1; d_gene: TRBD1; CDR3nt: TGCGCCAGCAATTTGACAGGGGAGGCCCCTGAAGCTTTCTTT; CDR3aa: CASNLTGEAPEAFF
abundance: .; v_gene: TRBV5-6; j_gene: TRBJ2-1; d_gene: .; CDR3nt: TGTGCCAGCAGCTTGCGGTTGGTCCTCGATGAGCAGTTCTTC; CDR3aa: CASSLRLVLDEQFF
abundance: .; v_gene: TRBV10-3; j_gene: TRBJ1-1; d_gene: .; CDR3nt: TGTGCCATCAGTGAGTCGCCGACAAGGAACACTGAAGCTTTCTTT; CDR3aa: CAISESPTRNTEAFF
abundance: .; v_gene: TRBV27; j_gene: TRBJ1-1; d_gene: .; CDR3nt: TGTGCCAGCTCCGGACAGTTGAACACTGAAGCTTTCTTT; CDR3aa: CASSGQLNTEAFF
abundance: .; v_gene: TRBV3-1/TRBV3-2; j_gene: TRBJ2-3; d_gene: .; CDR3nt: TGTGCCAGCAGCCAATTTGACGGGTGGATGGATACGCAGTATTTT; CDR3aa: CASSQFDGWMDTQYF
abundance: .; v_gene: TRBV2; j_gene: TRBJ2-3; d_gene: .; CDR3nt: TGTGCCAGTGTTTCAGGGGAACTTAGCACAGATACGCAGTATTTT; CDR3aa: CASVSGELSTDTQYF
abundance: .; v_gene: TRBV27; j_gene: TRBJ2-1; d_gene: TRBD1; CDR3nt: TGTGCCAGCAGTGCGACAGGGTCGTCCTACAATGAGCAGTTCTTC; CDR3aa: CASSATGSSYNEQFF
abundance: few; v_gene: TRBV15; j_gene: TRBJ1-2; d_gene: .; CDR3nt: TGTGCCACCAGCAACGTACAGACAGCTACTGGCTACACCTTC; CDR3aa: CATSNVQTATGYTF
abundance: few; v_gene: TRBV27; j_gene: TRBJ2-1; d_gene: .; CDR3nt: TGTGCCAGCAGTTTATCATTAGGGGCGCAGTTCTTC; CDR3aa: CASSLSLGAQFF
abundance: once; v_gene: TRBV10-3; j_gene: TRBJ2-1; d_gene: .; CDR3nt: TGTGCCATCAGTGATTTGCACCAGGGCACCCACAATGAGCAGTTCTTC; CDR3aa: CAISDLHQGTHNEQFF
abundance: .; v_gene: TRBV7-2; j_gene: TRBJ2-7; d_gene: TRBD2; CDR3nt: TGTGCCAGCACCCCAGCCGCGGGGGAATCCTACGAGCAGTACTTC; CDR3aa: CASTPAAGESYEQYF
abundance: few; v_gene: TRBV5-4; j_gene: TRBJ1-2; d_gene: .; CDR3nt: TGTGCCAGCAGCTTCGTCTACGAGTCGGTCAACGGCTACACCTTC; CDR3aa: CASSFVYESVNGYTF
abundance: .; v_gene: TRBV10-1; j_gene: TRBJ2-3; d_gene: TRBD2; CDR3nt: TGCGCCAGCAGTGAACAACTAGCGGGAAATGGAGATACGCAGTATTTT; CDR3aa: CASSEQLAGNGDTQYF
abundance: .; v_gene: TRBV11-1; j_gene: TRBJ2-4; d_gene: .; CDR3nt: TGTGCCAGCAGCTTATTGCGCGCCAAAAACATTCAGTACTTC; CDR3aa: CASSLLRAKNIQYF
abundance: .; v_gene: TRBV6-6; j_gene: TRBJ1-5; d_gene: .; CDR3nt: TGTGCCAGCAGTTACGACACTTTTTCCAATCAGCCCCAGCATTTT; CDR3aa: CASSYDTFSNQPQHF